The clone carrying this T cell receptor (beta chain) occurred once. The antigen is undetermined. The data originate from a study of Ad26.COV2.S vaccination and SARS-CoV-2 variants. Study observations and caveats: Vaccine recipients surpassed placebo recipients in spike-specific TCR breadth. Measures of TCR breadth and depth may have fallen short of total T cell responses. It was reported that spike-specific CD8+ and CD4+ T cell responses were substantially broad after vaccination.

The assay was immunoSEQ multiplex PCR, and TCRdb's table has in-frame clones only and misses some. The sample shows some 180,000 clones, roughly 89% of them seen only once. This clonotype was obtained from a human donor who had recovered from COVID-19. The starting material was peripheral blood, obtained after recovery from COVID-19.

CDR3 amino acids: CASSQDLNSYYGYTF. As DNA, the CDR3 is TGTGCCAGCAGCCAAGATCTCAACAGTTACTATGGCTACACCTTC. The chain combines TRBV14 with TRBJ1-2; no definite D call. V dropped 0 bases and J dropped 3 bases, with 11 bases sitting between them. Per the germline V gene, CDR1 is SGHDN and CDR2 is FVKESK. CDR3 length: 15 amino acids.